This T cell receptor beta chain was profiled in a study of blood T cell repertoires in COVID-19. Study in general: Material from acute and convalescent COVID-19 was sourced from the United States, Italy and Spain.

The V end lost 1 base, the J end lost 10 bases, and 15 bases lay between the germline ends. The CDR3 loop spans 14 amino acids. Germline CDR1 SGHDT, CDR2 YYEEEE. This clone was recorded only once. Assay: immunoSEQ multiplex PCR; the TCRdb copy retains only in-frame clones and omits some. In the table there are 90,000 to 100,000 clones, roughly 87% of which are singletons. The receptor was isolated from a man aged 80 or over with acute or convalescent COVID-19. The chain employs TRBV5-6 and TRBJ1-5; D perhaps matches TRBD1 (6 bases). The sample was peripheral blood. The CDR3 sequence: CASSLSGTSSPQHF. The CDR3 bases are TGTGCCAGCAGCTTGTCCGGGACATCTAGCCCCCAGCATTTT.